The 17 T cell receptor beta chains below come from one sample, sequenced in a study of blood T cell repertoires in COVID-19. Profiled with immunoSEQ multiplex PCR; TCRdb holds only in-frame clones, not every one. The sample carries about 180,000 clones, 65% to 85% recorded once. Source material: peripheral blood. The receptors originated from a woman in her thirties or forties with COVID-19, enrolled during active disease.

This chain uses TRBV5-1 with TRBJ2-3; 15 positions agree with TRBD2. Unmatched junction bases numbered 10, after V lost 3 bases and J lost 2 bases. This CDR3 has 19 residues. Germline assignment: CDR1 SGHRS and CDR2 YFSETQ. CDR3 coding DNA: TGCGCCAGCAGCTCCGGGACTAGCGGGAGGAACAGAATCACAGATACGCAGTATTTT. Translating it yields CASSSGTSGRNRITDTQYF.

This clone was picked up a small number of times. The junction departs from the called germline gene at one end, perhaps through a read error. The chain carries TRBV6-2 or TRBV6-3 and TRBJ1-1; D remains unclear. Germline loops: CDR1 MNHEY, CDR2 SVGEGT. The CDR3 totals 11 residues. The CDR3 sequence is CASTYAAEAFF. In nucleotides, the CDR3 is TGTGCCAGCACTTACGCAGCTGAAGCTTTCTTT.

J is TRBJ1-1 and V is TRBV7-9; possible D gene TRBD1, 5 bases. Trimming left V 4 bases short and J 4 bases short, with 19 bases between. This CDR3 has 16 residues. Germline values: CDR1 SEHNR, CDR2 FQNEAQ (reference sequence). The CDR3 protein is CASSSNWGGGTTEAFF. The DNA of the CDR3 is TGTGCCAGCAGCTCCAATTGGGGTGGGGGGACCACTGAAGCTTTCTTT.

V gene TRBV7-6 combines with J gene TRBJ2-3; 7 nucleotides align to TRBD1. The V gene end was trimmed by 3 bases and the J gene end by 5 bases; junction bases not matched to a gene: 11. CDR1 is SGHVS, CDR2 FNYEAQ, per germline. This CDR3 contains 16 residues. The CDR3 protein is CASSFVLTGTVDTQYF. CDR3 sequence (DNA): TGTGCCAGCAGCTTCGTTCTGACAGGGACGGTAGATACGCAGTATTTT.

The sample holds one count of this clone. The chain combines TRBV27 with TRBJ2-7, with 10 nucleotides matching TRBD1. With 1 base clipped from V and 4 bases from J, the junction kept 7 bases outside the gene matches. In germline, CDR1 is MNHEY, CDR2 SMNVEV (reference sequence). The CDR3 extends over 16 amino acids. In DNA form, the CDR3 reads TGTGCCAGCAGTTTATTGGGGACAGGGGTCTATTACGAGCAGTACTTC. Encoded protein: CASSLLGTGVYYEQYF.

The chain combines TRBV7-8 with TRBJ1-5; possible D gene TRBD1, 6 bases. The CDR3 runs 16 residues. Germline values: CDR1 SGHVS, CDR2 FQNEAQ. V was trimmed by 0 bases and J by 5 bases, leaving 14 bases between them. The CDR3: CASSLAQGSRDQPQHF. CDR3 coding DNA: TGTGCCAGCAGCTTAGCGCAGGGGTCCCGGGATCAGCCCCAGCATTTT.

This clone was observed once. The chain has TRBV2 and TRBJ1-5; 8 bases are shared with TRBD1. The junction had 5 bases not matched to a gene; V was cut back by 3 bases and J by 7 bases. The V gene's germline CDR1 is SNHLY and CDR2 FYNNEI. The CDR3 loop spans 14 amino acids. The CDR3 region is CASSDWDRMQPQHF. The CDR3 DNA follows: TGTGCCAGCAGTGATTGGGACAGGATGCAGCCCCAGCATTTT.

The chain combines TRBV27 with TRBJ1-1, with D uncertain. The length of the CDR3 is 15 residues. Trimming pared 6 bases from V and 7 bases from J, leaving 21 bases between. From germline, CDR1 is MNHEY and CDR2 SMNVEV (reference sequence). This CDR3 is CASRTNTQEENEAFF. In DNA, the CDR3 is TGTGCCAGCAGGACTAATACCCAAGAGGAGAATGAAGCTTTCTTT.

The rearrangement uses TRBV11-3 and TRBJ2-1, with D unclear. Germline CDR1 reads SGHNT; CDR2 reads YENEEA. V lost 4 bases and J 12 bases, leaving 13 bases between the germline ends. The CDR3 sequence is 12 residues long. CDR3 bases: TGTGCCAGCAGCTCCGGTGACTCGTTGCAGTTCTTC. Protein product: CASSSGDSLQFF. The variable domain in full, with the rest retrieved from reference TRBV11-3 and TRBJ2-1, is EAGVVQSPRYKIIEKKQPVAFWCNPISGHNTLYWYLQNLGQGPELLIRYENEEAVDDSQLPKDRFSAERLKGVDSTLKIQPAELGDSAVYLCASSSGDSLQFFGPGTRLTVL.

The chain employs TRBV7-3 and TRBJ1-2; 8 bases fit TRBD1. The V gene end was trimmed by 5 bases and the J gene end by 4 bases; junction bases not matched to a gene: 12. The CDR3 spans 16 residues. Germline-derived CDR1 and CDR2 are SGHTA and FQGTGA. CDR3 DNA: TGTGCCAGCAGCCCGACAGGGGTTGGGTCGAGCTATGGCTACACCTTC. This codes for CASSPTGVGSSYGYTF.

This clone showed up just once. The rearrangement links TRBV28 to TRBJ1-3; D possibly corresponds to TRBD1 (5 bases). CDR1 is MDHEN, CDR2 SYDVKM, per germline. This CDR3 has 18 amino acids. Trimming removed 3 bases from V and 0 bases from J, with 18 bases in between. The CDR3 DNA is TGTGCCAGCAGTTTCCCCCCCGGGTTGGGGCCCTCTGGAAACACCATATATTTT. It is translated as CASSFPPGLGPSGNTIYF.

This chain joins TRBV18 and TRBJ1-6; perhaps TRBD1 as D (6 bases). V was cut by 6 bases and J by 8 bases, with 20 bases left in between. This CDR3 has 16 residues. Germline CDR1 reads KGHSH; CDR2 reads LQKENI. CDR3 in DNA: TGTGCCAGCTCCCAAGACCTGGGGGCGAGGGATTCACCCCTCCACTTT. Amino acids: CASSQDLGARDSPLHF.

V and J are TRBV7-9 and TRBJ2-3; tentatively, D is TRBD2 (6 bases). CDR3 length equals 12 residues. V was shortened by 11 bases and J by 2 bases, with 11 bases between the two germline ends. Per germline, CDR1 SEHNR and CDR2 FQNEAQ (reference sequence). CDR3 amino acids: CAGGSYTDTQYF. The CDR3 DNA sequence: TGTGCCGGGGGGTCGTACACAGATACGCAGTATTTT. Together with reference TRBV7-9 and TRBJ2-3, the CDR3 gives the full variable domain: DTGVSQNPRHKITKRGQNVTFRCDPISEHNRLYWYRQTLGQGPEFLTYFQNEAQLEKSRLLSDRFSAERPKGSFSTLEIQRTEQGDSAMYLCAGGSYTDTQYFGPGTRLTVL.

There are a few counts of this clone. This chain links TRBV11-2 with TRBJ2-7, with D possibly being TRBD1 (6 bases). This CDR3 has 14 residues. V lost 6 bases and J 5 bases, leaving 17 bases between the germline ends. Germline CDR1 SGHAT, CDR2 FQNNGV. The CDR3 DNA is TGTGCCAGCAGTGCGCTTGGGGGCTGGGACGAGCAGTACTTC. It specifies CASSALGGWDEQYF.

This clone was seen once. The V and J genes are TRBV24-1 and TRBJ1-5; 7 nucleotides match TRBD1. V shed 12 bases, J shed 7 bases, and the junction held 14 bases outside the gene matches. This CDR3 spans 14 amino acids. Germline V CDR1 and CDR2: KGHDR, SFDVKD. As DNA, the CDR3 is TGTGCCTCTTCTGGGACAGACCCAAACCAGCCCCAGCATTTT. Translated, it gives CASSGTDPNQPQHF.

The gene calls are TRBV14 and TRBJ2-1; weak D call: TRBD2 (5 bases). This CDR3 has 13 amino acids. Per germline, CDR1 SGHDN and CDR2 FVKESK. Trimming left V 3 bases short and J 10 bases short, with 13 bases between. The CDR3 reads CASSHLAPGEQFF. The CDR3 bases are TGTGCCAGCAGCCATTTGGCCCCGGGAGAGCAGTTCTTC.

A few counts support this clone. This chain connects TRBV5-4 to TRBJ2-1; 8 bases fit TRBD2. The germline V gene encodes CDR1 SGHNT and CDR2 YYREEE (reference sequence). The CDR3 is 16 amino acids. Losses at the gene ends were 5 bases for V and 7 bases for J; bases not matched to a gene: 14. In DNA form, the CDR3 reads TGTGCCAGCAGTGCTACCGGGACTAGTAGATGGAATGAGCAGTTCTTC. Translated: CASSATGTSRWNEQFF. The full variable domain, rest sourced from reference TRBV5-4 and TRBJ2-1, is ETGVTQSPTHLIKTRGQQVTLRCSSQSGHNTVSWYQQALGQGPQFIFQYYREEENGRGNFPPRFSGLQFPNYSSELNVNALELDDSALYLCASSATGTSRWNEQFFGPGTRLTVL.